This T cell receptor (beta chain) was identified in a study of blood T cells in healthy people across ages. Findings and limits, study-wide: Strong correlation linked observed beta diversity and percent naive T cells. A roughly linear fall in TCR beta diversity per million T cells was seen with increasing age. There was no known CMV status for donors, so expanded clonotype changes were possibly confounded.

Together with a sample-barcoded 5' primer, a J-beta primer mix was included in a second PCR lasting about 6 to 11 cycles. TCRdb ran MiXCR on the 5' RACE reads and lists one entry per CDR3 protein. Counted here are approximately 1,100,000 distinct CDR3 sequences, around 45% occurring once; the ten biggest clones make up approximately 20%. The germline V gene has CDR1 MDHEN and CDR2 SYDVKM. The junction had 4 bases not matched to a gene; V was cut back by 6 bases and J by 2 bases. The CDR3 runs to 15 residues. For this clonotype: The antigen is unknown.

The chain combines TRBV28 with TRBJ2-1, with TRBD2 matching 10 bases. Sequencing used blood. The TCR originated in a woman aged 55-69 years in good health. The CDR3 is CASRPGTSAYNEQFF. The CDR3 region has the DNA TGTGCCAGCAGGCCCGGGACTAGCGCCTACAATGAGCAGTTCTTC.